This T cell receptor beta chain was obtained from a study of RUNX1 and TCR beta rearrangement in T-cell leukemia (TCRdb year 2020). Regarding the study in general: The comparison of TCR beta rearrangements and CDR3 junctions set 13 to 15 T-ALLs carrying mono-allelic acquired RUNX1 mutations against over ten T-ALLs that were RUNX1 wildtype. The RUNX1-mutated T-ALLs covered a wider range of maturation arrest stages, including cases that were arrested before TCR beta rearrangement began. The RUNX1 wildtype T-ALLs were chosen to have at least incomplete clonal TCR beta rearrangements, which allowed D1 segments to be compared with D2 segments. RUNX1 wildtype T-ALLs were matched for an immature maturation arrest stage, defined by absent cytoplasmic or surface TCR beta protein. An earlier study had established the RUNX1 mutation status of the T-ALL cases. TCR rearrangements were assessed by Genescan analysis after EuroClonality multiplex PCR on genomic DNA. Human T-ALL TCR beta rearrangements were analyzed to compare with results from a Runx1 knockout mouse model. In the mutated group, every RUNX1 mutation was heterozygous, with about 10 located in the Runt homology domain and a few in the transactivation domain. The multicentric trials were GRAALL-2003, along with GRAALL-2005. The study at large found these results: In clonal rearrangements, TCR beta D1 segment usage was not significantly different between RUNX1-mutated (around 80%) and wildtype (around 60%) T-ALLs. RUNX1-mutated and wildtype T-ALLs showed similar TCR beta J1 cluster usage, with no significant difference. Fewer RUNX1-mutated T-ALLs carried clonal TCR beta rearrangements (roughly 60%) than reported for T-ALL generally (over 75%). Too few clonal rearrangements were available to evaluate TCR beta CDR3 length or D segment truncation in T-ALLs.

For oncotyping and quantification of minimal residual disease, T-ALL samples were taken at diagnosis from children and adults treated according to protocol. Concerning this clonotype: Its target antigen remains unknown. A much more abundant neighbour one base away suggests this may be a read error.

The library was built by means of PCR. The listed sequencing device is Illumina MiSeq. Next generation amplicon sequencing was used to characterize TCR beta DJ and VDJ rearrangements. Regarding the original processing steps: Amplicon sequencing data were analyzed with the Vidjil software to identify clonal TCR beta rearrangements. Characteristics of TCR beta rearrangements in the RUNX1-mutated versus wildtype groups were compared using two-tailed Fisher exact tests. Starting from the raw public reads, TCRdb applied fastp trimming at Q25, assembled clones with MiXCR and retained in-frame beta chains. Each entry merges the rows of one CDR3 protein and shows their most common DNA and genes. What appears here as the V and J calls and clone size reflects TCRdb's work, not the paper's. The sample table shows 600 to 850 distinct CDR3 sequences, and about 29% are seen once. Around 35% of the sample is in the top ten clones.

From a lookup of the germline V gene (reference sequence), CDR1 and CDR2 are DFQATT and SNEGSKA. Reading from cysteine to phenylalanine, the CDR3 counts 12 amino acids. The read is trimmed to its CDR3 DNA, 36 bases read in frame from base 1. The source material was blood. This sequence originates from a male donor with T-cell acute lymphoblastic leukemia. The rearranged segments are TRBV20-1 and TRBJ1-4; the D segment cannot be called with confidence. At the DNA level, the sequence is TGCAGTGCTAGAGATCTTCAGGAAAAACCGTTTTTT. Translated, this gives CSARDLQEKPFF.